The rows below give T cell receptor beta chains drawn from one sample of a study of cytomegalovirus exposure and HLA in healthy donors. The data were produced by immunoSEQ multiplex PCR, yet TCRdb's version contains in-frame clones alone and is incomplete. The sample yields around 170,000 clones, around 85% seen once. Sequencing was done on a sample of PBMCs. All receptors derive from a man in his forties in good health and CMV-seropositive. CDR3s include the opening cysteine and the closing phenylalanine or tryptophan. The D gene is left open where the match is weak.

cdr3_aa cdr3_nt d_call cdr3_length j_call v_call
CASSLTGTDTQYF TGTGCCAGCAGCTTGACGGGCACAGATACGCAGTATTTT NA 13 TRBJ2-3 TRBV5-4
CASSQGVAGVHTEAFF TGCGCCAGCAGCCAAGGGGTTGCAGGGGTTCACACTGAAGCTTTCTTT NA 16 TRBJ1-1 TRBV4-3
CASRFGQGRETQYF TGTGCCAGCAGATTCGGACAGGGACGAGAGACCCAGTACTTC TRBD1 14 TRBJ2-5 TRBV27
CASSVVGWETDTQYF TGTGCCAGCAGCGTAGTGGGGTGGGAGACAGATACGCAGTATTTT NA 15 TRBJ2-3 TRBV9
CASSYRILTDTQYF TGTGCCAGCAGCTACAGAATTCTAACAGATACGCAGTATTTT NA 14 TRBJ2-3 TRBV14
CSSSLRPGTGSYEQYF TGTTCCAGCAGCTTGAGACCCGGGACAGGCTCCTACGAGCAGTACTTC TRBD1 16 TRBJ2-7 TRBV7-9
CASSSGGTSGNTIYF TGCGCCAGCAGCTCAGGGGGCACCTCTGGAAACACCATATATTTT TRBD1 15 TRBJ1-3 TRBV5-1
CASSVGQSTYEQYF TGTGCCAGCAGCGTAGGACAGAGCACCTACGAGCAGTACTTC NA 14 TRBJ2-7 TRBV9
CASSEYRGLAENNEQFF TGTGCCAGCAGTGAATATAGGGGACTAGCGGAAAACAATGAGCAGTTCTTC TRBD2 17 TRBJ2-1 TRBV25-1
CASSLSWASSGEQYF TGTGCCAGCAGTTTATCTTGGGCTAGCTCTGGTGAGCAGTACTTC NA 15 TRBJ2-5 TRBV9
CASSFRETQYF TGTGCCAGCAGCTTCCGAGAGACCCAGTACTTC NA 11 TRBJ2-5 TRBV7-2
CASSSGVGTGELFF TGTGCCAGCAGTTCGGGGGTGGGTACCGGGGAGCTGTTTTTT NA 14 TRBJ2-2 TRBV6-1
CASSPTQGETQYF TGTGCCAGCAGCCCAACCCAGGGGGAGACCCAGTACTTC NA 13 TRBJ2-5 TRBV7-2